This TCR beta chain derives from a study of neurological immune-mediated disorders. 5'RACE employing 10-nucleotide random UMIs yielded the cDNA. TCRdb called the 5' RACE reads again in MiXCR, with one record for every CDR3 protein. Among about 27,000 distinct CDR3 sequences, 21% were seen once, and the ten largest hold roughly 16%. V lost 8 bases and J lost 5, with 19 bases in between. CDR3 length: 13 amino acids. The germline V gene has CDR1 DFQATT and CDR2 SNEGSKA (reference sequence). Findings and caveats of the study: Private repertoires in all groups were suggested, as expanded clones shared no CDR3 amino acid sequences across subjects. Healthy controls had more TCR clonal expansion than multiple sclerosis, which showed the least, whereas HTLV-1-associated myelopathy showed the most.

PBMCs stored at -80 C, numbering 2 million, were the origin of the unsorted libraries. To note about this clonotype: The antigen remains undetermined.

This clonotype was obtained from a woman in her sixties in good health. This rearrangement joins TRBV20-1 to TRBJ2-7, with D possibly matching TRBD1 (6 bases). Sequenced material: PBMCs. The CDR3 protein is CSTPGQGMDEQYF. The CDR3 nucleotides are TGCAGTACTCCGGGTCAGGGGATGGACGAGCAGTACTTC.